This T cell receptor beta chain was retrieved from a study of blood T cell repertoires in COVID-19. Study-wide background: Samples of COVID-19 (acute and convalescent) were obtained from the United States, Italy and Spain. Nucleic acid was either cDNA or gDNA, and it came from T cells, B-cell-depleted T cells, or PBMCs.

This CDR3 has 14 residues. CDR1 and CDR2 (germline): MGHRA, YSYEKL. Trimming pared 1 base from V and 2 bases from J, leaving 8 bases between. In its sample, this clone was seen once. Original methodology: Reference gene primer amplification in the assay estimated nucleated cell counts. TCRdb keeps only in-frame clones here, not all; method: immunoSEQ multiplex PCR. That table gives V, J and clone size, and the DNA gave D and trimming. The profile shows approximately 200,000 clones, roughly 88% of them singletons. The chain is built from TRBV4-1 and TRBJ2-5; no clear D gene. The sample was peripheral blood. This TCR came from a woman under 40 with acute or convalescent COVID-19. CDR3 residues: CASSQGPGQETQYF. CDR3 DNA: TGCGCCAGCAGCCAAGGCCCCGGGCAAGAGACCCAGTACTTC.